Listed below are T cell receptor beta chains from one sample, sequenced in a study of Graves' ophthalmopathy and Graves' hyperthyroidism. One entry per CDR3 protein results from TCRdb running MiXCR on the multiplex PCR reads. This sample carries approximately 480,000 distinct CDR3 sequences, roughly an eighth of them seen once, and the ten largest clones take 8% to 10%. The sample taken for sequencing was blood. The receptors were sampled from a woman aged 25 to 45 with Graves' ophthalmopathy. The CDR3 runs from the conserved cysteine through the conserved F or W. A D gene is named only where the DNA matches it firmly. Clone size is stated in some rows and not others, as once, few, many or a class when expanded.

abundance | j_gene | v_gene | d_gene | CDR3aa | CDR3nt
. | TRBJ2-7 | TRBV5-1 | . | CASSLKGYPTYEQYF | TGCGCCAGCAGCTTGAAAGGGTATCCGACCTACGAGCAGTACTTC
many | TRBJ2-7 | TRBV27 | TRBD1 | CASSYTGGARYEQYF | TGTGCCAGCAGTTATACAGGGGGCGCCAGGTACGAGCAGTACTTC
many | TRBJ1-5 | TRBV27 | . | CASSWAGGQPQHF | TGTGCCAGCAGTTGGGCCGGAGGGCAGCCCCAGCATTTT
few | TRBJ1-1 | TRBV11-2 | . | CASSPTTGDTEAFF | TGTGCCAGCAGCCCCACCACCGGAGACACTGAAGCTTTCTTT
. | TRBJ2-7 | TRBV19 | . | CASSIPGLAIHEQYF | TGTGCCAGTAGTATCCCTGGGCTAGCGATCCACGAGCAGTACTTC
. | TRBJ1-3 | TRBV12-3/TRBV12-4 | . | CASRAGHGSGNTIYF | TGTGCCAGCAGAGCCGGACATGGCTCTGGAAACACCATATATTTT
. | TRBJ1-1 | TRBV6-2/TRBV6-3 | . | CASSYSRYPNTEAFF | TGTGCCAGCAGTTACTCGAGATACCCGAACACTGAAGCTTTCTTT
. | TRBJ1-5 | TRBV10-3 | . | CASSGLDSRQHF | TGTGCCAGCAGTGGCCTAGACAGTCGCCAGCATTTT
many | TRBJ1-5 | TRBV24-1 | TRBD1 | CATSESGGKSNQPQHF | TGTGCCACCAGTGAATCAGGGGGGAAGAGCAATCAGCCCCAGCATTTT
many | TRBJ1-5 | TRBV30 | . | CAWSMRLRSNQPQHF | TGTGCCTGGAGTATGAGATTAAGGAGCAATCAGCCCCAGCATTTT
many | TRBJ2-7 | TRBV7-9 | . | CASSLAPDEQYF | TGTGCCAGCAGCTTAGCGCCAGACGAGCAGTACTTC
. | TRBJ1-2 | TRBV5-1 | TRBD1 | CASSRTGSVYGYTF | TGCGCCAGCAGCCGGACAGGGAGCGTCTATGGCTACACCTTC
many | TRBJ1-2 | TRBV7-2 | TRBD1 | CASSPGTGEHYGYTF | TGTGCCAGCAGCCCAGGGACAGGGGAACACTATGGCTACACCTTC
many | TRBJ1-5 | TRBV6-1 | . | CASRTGGLGQPQHF | TGTGCCAGCAGGACCGGGGGCCTCGGTCAGCCCCAGCATTTT
many | TRBJ1-1 | TRBV27 | . | CASSSQNGQSWTEAFF | TGTGCCAGCAGTTCCCAAAATGGACAGAGCTGGACTGAAGCTTTCTTT
many | TRBJ2-6 | TRBV6-2/TRBV6-3 | TRBD1 | CASSYPRQGGSGANVLTF | TGTGCCAGCAGTTACCCCAGACAGGGGGGCTCTGGGGCCAACGTCCTGACTTTC
many | TRBJ2-7 | TRBV28 | . | CASSNGYEQYF | TGTGCCAGCAGTAACGGCTACGAGCAGTACTTC
few | TRBJ1-2 | TRBV30 | TRBD1 | CALYRDRVDRRYGYTF | TGTGCCTTATACCGGGACAGGGTCGACCGACGCTATGGCTACACCTTC
many | TRBJ1-1 | TRBV12-3/TRBV12-4 | . | CASSRDSMRDDTEAFF | TGTGCCAGCAGTCGGGACTCTATGAGGGATGACACTGAAGCTTTCTTT
many | TRBJ2-5 | TRBV6-1 | . | CASRPGVGPQETQYF | TGTGCCAGCAGGCCTGGCGTGGGGCCCCAAGAGACCCAGTACTTC
many | TRBJ2-5 | TRBV25-1 | TRBD1 | CASSSPGTGLETQYF | TGTGCCAGCAGTTCCCCCGGGACAGGTCTAGAGACCCAGTACTTC
many | TRBJ2-5 | TRBV9 | TRBD1 | CASSVDAGGGETQYF | TGTGCCAGCAGCGTAGACGCAGGGGGCGGGGAGACCCAGTACTTC
few | TRBJ2-7 | TRBV6-1 | . | CASSAALSSYEQYF | TGTGCCAGCAGCGCAGCCCTCAGCTCCTACGAGCAGTACTTC
many | TRBJ2-7 | TRBV6-4 | TRBD2 | CASSLLGGSGSPYEQYF | TGTGCCAGCAGCCTCCTGGGGGGTAGCGGGTCGCCCTACGAGCAGTACTTC
many | TRBJ2-5 | TRBV19 | . | CASSPRLGETQYF | TGTGCCAGTAGTCCGAGGCTGGGGGAGACCCAGTACTTC
many | TRBJ1-1 | TRBV12-3/TRBV12-4 | . | CASSLARRAEAFF | TGTGCCAGCAGTTTAGCGCGAAGGGCTGAAGCTTTCTTT
. | TRBJ1-5 | TRBV7-8 | TRBD1 | CASSHLFRGQVDQPQHF | TGTGCCAGCAGCCACCTTTTCCGAGGACAGGTGGATCAGCCTCAGCATTTT
many | TRBJ1-5 | TRBV28 | . | CASSFYQGPNQPQHF | TGTGCCAGCAGTTTTTATCAGGGGCCCAATCAGCCCCAGCATTTT
many | TRBJ2-5 | TRBV28 | TRBD2 | CASSGGGEETQYF | TGTGCCAGCAGTGGCGGGGGAGAAGAGACCCAGTACTTC
many | TRBJ1-2 | TRBV6-1 | TRBD1 | CASSRGLSYGYTF | TGTGCCAGCAGTAGGGGGCTGTCCTATGGCTACACCTTC
many | TRBJ2-7 | TRBV10-1 | TRBD2 | CASSGGIGAAYEQYF | TGCGCCAGCAGCGGGGGGATCGGGGCGGCTTACGAGCAGTACTTC
few | TRBJ1-2 | TRBV30 | TRBD1 | CAWRGDREGYTF | TGTGCCTGGAGGGGGGACAGAGAAGGCTACACCTTC
. | TRBJ2-2 | TRBV9 | . | CASTPSGTPTNTGELFF | TGTGCCAGCACCCCTTCCGGGACGCCCACGAACACCGGGGAGCTGTTTTTT
many | TRBJ2-1 | TRBV6-2/TRBV6-3 | TRBD2 | CASSSMPGLASNEQFF | TGTGCCAGCAGTTCGATGCCGGGACTAGCGTCCAATGAGCAGTTCTTC
many | TRBJ1-2 | TRBV24-1 | . | CATSDRDPNYGYTF | TGTGCCACCAGTGATCGGGACCCTAACTATGGCTACACCTTC
few | TRBJ1-1 | TRBV30 | TRBD1 | CAWTRDRGTEAFF | TGTGCCTGGACCCGGGACAGGGGGACTGAAGCTTTCTTT
few | TRBJ1-3 | TRBV18 | . | CASSPTDSGNTIYF | TGTGCCAGCTCACCAACGGATTCTGGAAACACCATATATTTT
. | TRBJ2-2 | TRBV11-2 | . | CASSQDRSNTGELFF | TGTGCCAGCAGCCAGGACAGATCGAACACCGGGGAGCTGTTTTTT
many | TRBJ1-2 | TRBV4-1 | . | CASSPLGVYGYTF | TGCGCCAGCAGCCCCCTTGGGGTCTATGGCTACACCTTC
many | TRBJ2-7 | TRBV27 | TRBD1 | CASSLWGQGSYEQYF | TGTGCCAGCAGTTTATGGGGACAGGGTTCCTACGAGCAGTACTTC
many | TRBJ1-5 | TRBV12-3/TRBV12-4 | . | CASSFWRRGQPQHF | TGTGCCAGCAGTTTCTGGCGCAGGGGACAGCCCCAGCATTTT
. | TRBJ2-2 | TRBV29-1 | . | CSVGSQGRAGELFF | TGCAGCGTTGGATCACAGGGTAGGGCCGGGGAGCTGTTTTTT
few | TRBJ2-2 | TRBV19 | . | CASSILVGTGELFF | TGTGCCAGTAGTATACTAGTTGGCACCGGGGAGCTGTTTTTT
many | TRBJ1-6 | TRBV12-3/TRBV12-4 | . | CASSLATGADNSPLHF | TGTGCCAGCAGTTTGGCAACCGGGGCTGATAATTCACCCCTCCACTTT
many | TRBJ2-7 | TRBV28 | . | CASSSSGVGPSYEQYF | TGTGCCAGCAGTTCTTCAGGGGTCGGCCCCTCCTACGAGCAGTACTTC
many | TRBJ2-2 | TRBV30 | TRBD1 | CAWRFRQGAGELFF | TGTGCCTGGAGGTTCAGACAGGGCGCCGGGGAGCTGTTTTTT
many | TRBJ1-1 | TRBV12-3/TRBV12-4 | . | CASTQGVNTEAFF | TGTGCCAGCACCCAAGGGGTCAACACTGAAGCTTTCTTT